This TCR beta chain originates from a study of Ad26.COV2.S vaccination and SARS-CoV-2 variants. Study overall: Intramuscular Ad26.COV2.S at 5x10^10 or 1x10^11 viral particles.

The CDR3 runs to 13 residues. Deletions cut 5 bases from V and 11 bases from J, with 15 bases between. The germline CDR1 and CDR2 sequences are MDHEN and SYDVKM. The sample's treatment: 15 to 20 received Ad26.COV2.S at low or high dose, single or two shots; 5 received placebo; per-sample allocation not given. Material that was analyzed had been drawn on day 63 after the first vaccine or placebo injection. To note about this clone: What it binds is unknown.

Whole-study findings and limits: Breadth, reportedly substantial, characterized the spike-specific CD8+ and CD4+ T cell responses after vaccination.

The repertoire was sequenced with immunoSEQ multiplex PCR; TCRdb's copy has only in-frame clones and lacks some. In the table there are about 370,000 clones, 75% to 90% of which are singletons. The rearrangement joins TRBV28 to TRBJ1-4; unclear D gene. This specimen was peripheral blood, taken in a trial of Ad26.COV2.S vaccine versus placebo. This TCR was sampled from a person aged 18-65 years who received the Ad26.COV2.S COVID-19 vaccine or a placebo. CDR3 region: CASSPAASIKLFF. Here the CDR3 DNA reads TGTGCCAGCAGTCCGGCGGCTTCAATTAAACTGTTTTTT.